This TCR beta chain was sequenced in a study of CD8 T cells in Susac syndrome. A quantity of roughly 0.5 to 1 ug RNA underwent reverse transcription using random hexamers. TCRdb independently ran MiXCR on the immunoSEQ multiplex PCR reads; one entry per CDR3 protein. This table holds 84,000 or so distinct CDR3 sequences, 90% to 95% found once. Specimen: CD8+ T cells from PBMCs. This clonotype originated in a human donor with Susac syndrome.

CDR3 in amino acids: CASSEGGGYGYTF. In DNA, the CDR3 is TGTGCCAGCAGCGAGGGTGGAGGGTATGGCTACACCTTC. The rearrangement uses TRBV9 and TRBJ1-2; D is ambiguous. CDR3 length: 13 amino acids. V dropped 3 bases and J dropped 5 bases, with 11 bases sitting between them. The V gene's germline CDR1 is SGDLS and CDR2 YYNGEE.